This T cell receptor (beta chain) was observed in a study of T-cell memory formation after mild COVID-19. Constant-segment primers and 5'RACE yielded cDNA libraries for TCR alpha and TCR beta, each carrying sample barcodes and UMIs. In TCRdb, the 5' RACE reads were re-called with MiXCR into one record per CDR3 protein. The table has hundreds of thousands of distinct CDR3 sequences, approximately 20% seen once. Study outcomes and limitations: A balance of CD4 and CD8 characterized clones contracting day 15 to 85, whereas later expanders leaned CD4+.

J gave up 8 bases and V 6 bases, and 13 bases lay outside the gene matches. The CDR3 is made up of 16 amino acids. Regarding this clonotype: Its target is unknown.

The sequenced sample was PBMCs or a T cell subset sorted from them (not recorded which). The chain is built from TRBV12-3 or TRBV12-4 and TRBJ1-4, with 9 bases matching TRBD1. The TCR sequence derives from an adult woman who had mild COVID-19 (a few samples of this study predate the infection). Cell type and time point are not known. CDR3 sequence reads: CASSRTLGQGGEKLFF. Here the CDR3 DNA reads TGTGCCAGCAGCCGTACACTGGGACAGGGAGGCGAAAAACTGTTTTTT.